Sequencing of this T cell receptor (beta chain) was carried out in a study of blood T cell repertoires in COVID-19. Study at large: Sample material is recorded as cDNA or gDNA derived from T cells, B-cell-depleted T cells, or PBMCs.

Clones were read by immunoSEQ multiplex PCR, and TCRdb kept only the in-frame ones, dropping some. The sample holds 180,000 or so clones, roughly 82% seen once. The germline gives CDR1 SGHDT, CDR2 YYEEEE. The CDR3 is made up of 13 amino acids. The germline V and J ends were trimmed by 6 bases and 11 bases, with 18 bases remaining between them. Membership in each cohort depended on participant-reported clinical history. The source of this sequence is a woman in her twenties or thirties who had recovered from COVID-19. Sequences were obtained from PBMCs or T cells enriched from blood (not recorded which). The chain combines TRBV5-6 with TRBJ2-1; maybe TRBD1 (6 bases). The CDR3 coding sequence is TGTGCCAGCATTGTTACAGGGACCCTTCAGCAGTTCTTC. Its protein is CASIVTGTLQQFF.